This T cell receptor beta chain was identified during a study of T cells in Graves' hyperthyroidism and ophthalmopathy. Study-wide results and limits: The model forecast ophthalmopathy, anticipating it by a median approximately 7 months before onset. A model using 13 V-J features told ophthalmopathy apart from stable hyperthyroidism. Blood also carried most thyroid clonotypes expanded above 0.001.

Stable Graves' hyperthyroidism meant no ophthalmopathy progression within 18 months. TCR beta CDR3 regions were amplified from RNA. First-round RT-PCR of the TCR CDR3 relied on the HTBI primer set. MiXCR was run by TCRdb on the multiplex PCR reads, yielding one entry per CDR3 protein. Among some 440,000 distinct CDR3 sequences listed, less than 20% were seen once. This clonotype has at least ten counts. Its cognate antigen is unknown. The CDR3 runs 17 residues. J gave up 1 base and V 4 bases, and 10 bases lay outside the gene matches. Germline CDR1 reads KGHSH; CDR2 reads LQKENI. The material sequenced was blood. The genes are TRBV18 and TRBJ2-1; 7 bases fit TRBD1. The receptor was derived from a woman aged 18-29 years with Graves' hyperthyroidism. The CDR3 here is CASSRRAPGQSYNEQFF. CDR3 bases: TGTGCCAGCTCACGCCGGGCCCCGGGACAGTCCTACAATGAGCAGTTCTTC.